These 30 T cell receptor beta chains were all obtained from the same sample, sequenced in a study of blood T cell repertoires in COVID-19. The protocol was immunoSEQ multiplex PCR, while the TCRdb copy is restricted to in-frame clones and leaves out a portion. Of more than 200,000 clones in the sample, around 84% were seen once. The sequenced material came from PBMCs or T cells enriched from blood (not recorded which). The origin of the receptors is a man in his forties or fifties who had recovered from COVID-19.

This clone has only one observation. J is TRBJ1-5 and V is TRBV28, with 8 bases that match TRBD1. The CDR3 runs 14 residues. The V and J ends lost 6 bases and 6 bases, in that order; junction bases with no gene match: 7. Germline V CDR1 and CDR2: MDHEN, SYDVKM. CDR3 amino acids: CASRIRGLVQPQHF. CDR3 nucleotide sequence: TGTGCCAGCAGAATCAGGGGGCTTGTTCAGCCCCAGCATTTT.

This clone has only one observation. The CDR3 loop reads CASSQDPTGGAGELFF. The CDR3 DNA sequence: TGTGCCAGCAGCCAAGACCCGACAGGGGGGGCCGGGGAGCTGTTTTTT. The rearrangement links TRBV4-2 to TRBJ2-2; TRBD1 agrees at 9 bases. Germline V gives CDR1 LGHNA, CDR2 YNFKEQ. This CDR3 comprises 16 residues. J gave up 6 bases and V 0 bases, and 5 bases lay outside the gene matches.

The V call is TRBV7-9, the J call TRBJ1-1; D unclear. Trimming stripped 5 bases from V and 3 bases from J, with 13 bases between. The CDR3 runs to 14 residues. Germline CDR1 SEHNR, CDR2 FQNEAQ (reference sequence). The CDR3 DNA sequence: TGTGCCAGCAGCGTGACTCTTACGCACACTGAAGCTTTCTTT. This gives the protein CASSVTLTHTEAFF. Full variable domain (remainder filled in from reference TRBV7-9 and TRBJ1-1): DTGVSQNPRHKITKRGQNVTFRCDPISEHNRLYWYRQTLGQGPEFLTYFQNEAQLEKSRLLSDRFSAERPKGSFSTLEIQRTEQGDSAMYLCASSVTLTHTEAFFGQGTRLTVV.

The chain carries TRBV25-1 and TRBJ2-6; D may be TRBD1 (5 bases). The V and J ends lost 1 base and 3 bases respectively, with 13 bases between them. The CDR3 is 17 residues long. Per germline, CDR1 MGHDK and CDR2 SYGVNS. The CDR3 region is CASSESPGINGANVLTF. CDR3 DNA: TGTGCCAGCAGTGAATCTCCAGGGATAAATGGGGCCAACGTCCTGACTTTC.

J is TRBJ2-7 and V is TRBV6-6, with 8 bases identical to TRBD1. Germline CDR1 reads MNHNY; CDR2 reads SVGAGI (reference sequence). This CDR3 contains 15 residues. The junction had 9 bases not matched to a gene; V was cut back by 6 bases and J by 2 bases. The CDR3 nucleotides are TGTGCCAGCAGACCTCAGGGGGCAGTGGCCTACGAGCAGTACTTC. Amino acids: CASRPQGAVAYEQYF.

The chain is built from TRBV20-1 and TRBJ1-4; no clear D gene. Germline CDR1 is DFQATT and CDR2 is SNEGSKA (reference sequence). Trimming stripped 3 bases from V and 4 bases from J, with 12 bases between. The CDR3 extends over 14 amino acids. CDR3 in DNA: TGCAGTGCTAGTATCCGGGTCGGTAATGAAAAACTGTTTTTT. Translation: CSASIRVGNEKLFF.

J is TRBJ2-2 and V is TRBV20-1; 7 bases line up with TRBD2. The CDR3 covers 15 residues. The J segment lost 5 bases and the V segment lost 3 bases, leaving 9 bases of the junction unmatched. In germline, CDR1 is DFQATT, CDR2 SNEGSKA (reference sequence). The CDR3 loop is CSASEGPGRTGELFF. The DNA of the CDR3 is TGCAGTGCTAGTGAGGGACCCGGGAGGACCGGGGAGCTGTTTTTT.

The chain combines TRBV19 with TRBJ1-1, with TRBD1 matching over 9 bases. Per germline, CDR1 LNHDA and CDR2 SQIVND (reference sequence). The trim removed 8 bases at V and 11 bases at J, leaving 9 bases unmatched. The CDR3 spans 12 residues. The CDR3 DNA sequence: TGTGCCAGTCAAGGACAGGGGTCAACGGCTTTCTTT. Encoded protein: CASQGQGSTAFF.

The table lists this clone with a count of one. J is TRBJ2-2 and V is TRBV4-2; TRBD2 aligns across 13 bases. The CDR3 is 15 amino acids. In germline, CDR1 is LGHNA, CDR2 YNFKEQ. The V segment lost 4 bases and the J segment 13 bases; nucleotides outside the gene matches: 9. The CDR3 DNA follows: TGTGCCAGCAGCCCGGGACTAGCGGGGCCGCCTGGGCTGTTTTTT. This codes for CASSPGLAGPPGLFF.

This chain uses TRBV7-9 with TRBJ2-1; TRBD1 is a possible D gene (6 bases). This CDR3 has 13 amino acids. Germline V gives CDR1 SEHNR, CDR2 FQNEAQ (reference sequence). With 5 bases removed from V and 8 bases from J, the gap between germline ends came to 13 bases. CDR3 coding DNA: TGTGCCAGCAGCCTACAGGGCCTCGATGAGCAGTTCTTC. Its translation is CASSLQGLDEQFF.

This clone was recorded once. This sample also contains other DNA sequences that code for the same CDR3. This chain links TRBV27 with TRBJ2-7; weak D call: TRBD1 (5 bases). This CDR3 is built from 15 residues. V shed 4 bases and J shed 4 bases, with 17 bases lying between them. From germline, CDR1 is MNHEY and CDR2 SMNVEV (reference sequence). The CDR3 DNA follows: TGTGCCAGCAGTTCCCCAGGGCAGGGTGTATACGAGCAGTACTTC. Translation gives CASSSPGQGVYEQYF.

About this clone: Other DNA sequences within the sample encode an identical CDR3. The chain has TRBV6-5 and TRBJ2-7; 7 positions match TRBD2. The ends lost 0 bases at V and 3 bases at J; junction bases unmatched: 2. This CDR3 has 14 amino acids. The germline gives CDR1 MNHEY, CDR2 SVGAGI. CDR3 in amino acids: CASSYSSGGYEQYF. CDR3 DNA sequence: TGTGCCAGCAGTTACTCGTCGGGGGGCTACGAGCAGTACTTC.

The chain uses TRBV6-4 and TRBJ1-2; 11 nucleotides line up with TRBD1. Germline values: CDR1 MRHNA, CDR2 SNTAGT. The CDR3 spans 16 residues. The J segment lost 0 bases and the V segment lost 6 bases, leaving 6 bases of the junction unmatched. CDR3 in amino acids: CASSRTGGSSNYGYTF. The CDR3 DNA sequence: TGTGCCAGCAGCCGGACAGGGGGCAGCTCTAACTATGGCTACACCTTC.

The chain recombines TRBV6-5 with TRBJ1-1, with 8 bases fitting TRBD1. CDR3 length equals 16 residues. The germline CDR1 and CDR2 sequences are MNHEY and SVGAGI. V shed 4 bases, J shed 0 bases, and the junction held 7 bases outside the gene matches. CDR3 bases: TGTGCCAGCAGTTCACAAGACAGGGGTATGAACACTGAAGCTTTCTTT. It translates to CASSSQDRGMNTEAFF.

This clone was observed a few times. V usage is TRBV7-9 and J usage is TRBJ1-6; the match to TRBD1 covers 8 bases. The V segment lost 2 bases and the J segment 8 bases; nucleotides outside the gene matches: 2. The germline gives CDR1 SEHNR, CDR2 FQNEAQ (reference sequence). This CDR3 has 14 amino acids. CDR3 loop: CASSLSGGDSPLHF. The CDR3 DNA reads as TGTGCCAGCAGCTTATCAGGGGGCGATTCACCCCTCCACTTT.

V usage is TRBV30 and J usage is TRBJ1-1; weak D call: TRBD1 (5 bases). The CDR3 totals 11 residues. Germline lookup yields CDR1 GTSNPN and CDR2 SVGIG (reference sequence). The germline V and J ends were trimmed by 5 bases and 10 bases, with 14 bases remaining between them. In DNA form, the CDR3 reads TGTGCCTGGTGGGGGGGTATTCGAGCTTTCTTT. Translation gives CAWWGGIRAFF. Drawing the rest from reference TRBV30 and TRBJ1-1, the complete variable domain is SQTIHQWPATLVQPVGSPLSLECTVEGTSNPNLYWYRQAAGRGLQLLFYSVGIGQISSEVPQNLSASRPQDRQFILSSKKLLLSDSGFYLCAWWGGIRAFFGQGTRLTVV.

V gene TRBV2 combines with J gene TRBJ2-3; D remains unclear. CDR1 and CDR2 from the germline V gene are SNHLY and FYNNEI. Between the trimmed V and J ends, which lost 3 bases and 0 bases, there was a span of 13 bases. This CDR3 is built from 16 residues. CDR3 DNA: TGTGCCAGCAGTGACCCAACGCGCGCAAGCACAGATACGCAGTATTTT. Translation gives CASSDPTRASTDTQYF.

J is TRBJ1-1 and V is TRBV9; 9 bases fit TRBD1. Germline V lookup: CDR1 SGDLS, CDR2 YYNGEE. The CDR3 contains 16 residues. The V gene end was trimmed by 0 bases and the J gene end by 0 bases; junction bases not matched to a gene: 3. The CDR3 coding sequence is TGTGCCAGCAGCGTAGGTGGGACAGGGTTGAACACTGAAGCTTTCTTT. Its translation: CASSVGGTGLNTEAFF. The full variable domain, rest sourced from reference TRBV9 and TRBJ1-1, is DSGVTQTPKHLITATGQRVTLRCSPRSGDLSVYWYQQSLDQGLQFLIQYYNGEERAKGNILERFSAQQFPDLHSELNLSSLELGDSALYFCASSVGGTGLNTEAFFGQGTRLTVV.

This chain joins TRBV28 and TRBJ2-2; 7 bases are a match to TRBD2. Losses at the gene ends were 6 bases for V and 4 bases for J; bases not matched to a gene: 11. The CDR3 totals 16 residues. Germline lookup yields CDR1 MDHEN and CDR2 SYDVKM. CDR3 protein: CASSYPLRTSTGELFF. CDR3 nucleotides: TGTGCCAGCAGCTACCCTCTCCGGACTAGCACCGGGGAGCTGTTTTTT.

This chain joins TRBV3-1 (or the pseudogene TRBV3-2) and TRBJ2-5; 9 bases line up with TRBD1. V lost 8 bases and J lost 4; bases outside the gene matches: 5. Germline V gene sequence: CDR1 LGHDT, CDR2 YNNKEL (reference sequence). The CDR3 extends over 13 amino acids. The CDR3 is CASEDRGRETQYF. The CDR3 bases are TGTGCCAGCGAGGACAGGGGTAGAGAGACCCAGTACTTC.

In regard to this clone: At one boundary the junction diverges from the germline segment, which might be a read error. The rearrangement links TRBV5-8 to TRBJ2-1; 10 nucleotides agree with TRBD1. CDR1 is SGHTS and CDR2 is YDEGEE in the germline V gene. There are 12 residues in the CDR3. CDR3 region: CASSVRTGGELF. CDR3 nucleotide sequence: TGTGCCAGCAGCGTACGGACAGGGGGTGAGCTCTTC.

This clone occurred once. The chain has TRBV7-9 and TRBJ1-1; TRBD1 aligns across 7 bases. V was pared by 0 bases and J by 4 bases, with 2 bases of the junction left unmatched. Germline assignment: CDR1 SEHNR and CDR2 FQNEAQ (reference sequence). This CDR3 has 14 residues. CDR3 residues: CASSLARDSTEAFF. CDR3 in DNA: TGTGCCAGCAGCTTAGCTAGGGACAGCACTGAAGCTTTCTTT.

This clone was observed a single time. The rearrangement joins TRBV6-5 to TRBJ2-5; D is perhaps TRBD1 (6 bases). Trimming removed 6 bases at V and 3 bases at J, with 11 bases between. The CDR3 length is 13 residues. CDR1 is MNHEY, CDR2 SVGAGI, per germline. CDR3 DNA: TGTGCCAGCAGGAGGACAGTCGAAGAGACCCAGTACTTC. Protein: CASRRTVEETQYF.

The J gene is TRBJ1-1, the V gene TRBV28; TRBD1 is a possible D gene (6 bases). With 1 base removed from V and 5 bases from J, the gap between germline ends came to 11 bases. CDR3 length: 14 residues. Per the germline V gene, CDR1 is MDHEN and CDR2 is SYDVKM. The CDR3 spells CASSLYGRGTEAFF. The CDR3 coding sequence is TGTGCCAGCAGTTTATACGGCAGGGGAACTGAAGCTTTCTTT.

A few counts support this clone. The chain couples TRBV7-6 to TRBJ1-2, with a weak D call TRBD1 (6 bases). The V and J ends lost 5 bases and 6 bases respectively, with 19 bases between them. CDR3 length: 15 amino acids. Germline loops: CDR1 SGHVS, CDR2 FNYEAQ. As DNA, the CDR3 is TGTGCCAGCAGCAAGCAACAGGGTTCCACCGATGGCTACACCTTC. Translated, it gives CASSKQQGSTDGYTF. Together with reference TRBV7-6 and TRBJ1-2, the CDR3 gives the full variable domain: GAGVSQSPRYKVTKRGQDVALRCDPISGHVSLYWYRQALGQGPEFLTYFNYEAQQDKSGLPNDRFSAERPEGSISTLTIQRTEQRDSAMYRCASSKQQGSTDGYTFGSGTRLTVV.

The chain recombines TRBV10-3 with TRBJ1-1; no definite D call. CDR1 and CDR2 from the germline V gene are ENHRY and SYGVKD. CDR3 size: 13 residues. V shed 7 bases and J shed 3 bases, with 12 bases lying between them. The chain's CDR3 is CAIMIDRDTEAFF. For the CDR3, the DNA is TGTGCCATCATGATCGACCGGGACACTGAAGCTTTCTTT.

The J gene is TRBJ2-3, the V gene TRBV10-3; 8 bases match TRBD2. CDR3 length: 13 residues. Losses at the gene ends were 6 bases for V and 5 bases for J; bases not matched to a gene: 4. In germline, CDR1 is ENHRY, CDR2 SYGVKD. The CDR3 DNA sequence: TGTGCCATCAGCAGCGGGGGTCAAGATACGCAGTATTTT. This gives the protein CAISSGGQDTQYF.

A note on this clone: Within the sample, other DNA sequences also encode this same CDR3. The chain recombines TRBV3-1 (or the pseudogene TRBV3-2) with TRBJ1-5; D is uncertain. This CDR3 region has 13 residues. The germline V gene has CDR1 LGHDT and CDR2 YNNKEL (reference sequence). V lost 0 bases to trimming and J lost 4 bases, with 4 bases between them. The CDR3 DNA is TGTGCCAGCAGCCAAGATTTAAATCAGCCCCAGCATTTT. This sequence encodes CASSQDLNQPQHF.

This clone has just one count. The rearrangement links TRBV18 to TRBJ2-7; no clear D. The CDR3 is 14 amino acids. Germline CDR1 reads KGHSH; CDR2 reads LQKENI. Trimming left V 3 bases short and J 2 bases short, with 11 bases between. CDR3 amino acids: CASSPQTEAYEQYF. CDR3 bases: TGTGCCAGCTCACCGCAGACTGAAGCCTACGAGCAGTACTTC.

This chain joins TRBV6-5 and TRBJ2-5, with D possibly matching TRBD2 (6 bases). In germline, CDR1 is MNHEY, CDR2 SVGAGI. The CDR3 covers 14 residues. V was pared by 4 bases and J by 4 bases, with 13 bases between. For the CDR3, the DNA is TGTGCCAGCAGTTGGCGCGGAGGGCGAGAGACCCAGTACTTC. This sequence encodes CASSWRGGRETQYF.